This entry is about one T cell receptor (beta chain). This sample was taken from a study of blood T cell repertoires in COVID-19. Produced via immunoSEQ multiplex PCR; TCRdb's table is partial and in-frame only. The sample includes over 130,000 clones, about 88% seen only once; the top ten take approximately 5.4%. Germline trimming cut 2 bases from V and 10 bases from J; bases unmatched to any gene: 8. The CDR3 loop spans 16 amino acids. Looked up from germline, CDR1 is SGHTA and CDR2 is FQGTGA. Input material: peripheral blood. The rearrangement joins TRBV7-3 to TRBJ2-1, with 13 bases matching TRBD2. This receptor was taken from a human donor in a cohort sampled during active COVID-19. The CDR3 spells CASSLGTSGMFGEQFF. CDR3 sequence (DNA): TGTGCCAGCAGCTTAGGGACTAGCGGGATGTTTGGGGAGCAGTTCTTC. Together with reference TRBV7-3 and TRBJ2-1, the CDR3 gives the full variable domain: GAGVSQTPSNKVTEKGKYVELRCDPISGHTALYWYRQSLGQGPEFLIYFQGTGAADDSGLPNDRFFAVRPEGSVSTLKIQRTERGDSAVYLCASSLGTSGMFGEQFFGPGTRLTVL.